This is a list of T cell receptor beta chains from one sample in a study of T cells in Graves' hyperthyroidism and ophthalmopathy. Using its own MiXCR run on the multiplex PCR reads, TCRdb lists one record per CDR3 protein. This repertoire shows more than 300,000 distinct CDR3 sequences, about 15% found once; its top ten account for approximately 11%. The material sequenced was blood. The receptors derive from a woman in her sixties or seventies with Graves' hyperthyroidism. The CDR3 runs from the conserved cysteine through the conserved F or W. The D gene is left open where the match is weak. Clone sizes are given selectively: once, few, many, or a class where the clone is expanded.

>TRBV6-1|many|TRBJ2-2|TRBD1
CASRKGQPGELFF
TGTGCCAGCAGGAAGGGACAGCCCGGGGAGCTGTTTTTT
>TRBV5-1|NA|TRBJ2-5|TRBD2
CASSLRTSGLTTQYF
TGCGCCAGCAGCCTGCGGACTAGCGGGTTAACGACCCAGTACTTC
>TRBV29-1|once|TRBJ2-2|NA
CSVEVGELGTGELFF
TGCAGCGTTGAAGTAGGGGAACTGGGCACCGGGGAGCTGTTTTTT
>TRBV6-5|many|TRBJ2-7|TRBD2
CASSYSQGGSSYEQYF
TGTGCCAGCAGTTACTCCCAGGGCGGGAGCTCCTACGAGCAGTACTTC
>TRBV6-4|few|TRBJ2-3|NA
CASRLGESSTDTQYF
TGTGCCAGCAGATTAGGGGAATCTAGCACAGATACGCAGTATTTT
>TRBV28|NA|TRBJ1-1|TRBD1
CASSTAGTGETEAFF
TGTGCCAGCAGTACCGCCGGGACAGGGGAGACTGAAGCTTTCTTT
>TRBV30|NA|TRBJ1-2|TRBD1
CAWSDREWGGYTF
TGTGCCTGGAGCGACAGGGAGTGGGGTGGCTACACCTTC
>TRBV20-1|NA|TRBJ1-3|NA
CSARDWQGSGNTIYF
TGCAGTGCTAGAGATTGGCAGGGCTCTGGAAACACCATATATTTT
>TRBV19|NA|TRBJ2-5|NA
CASSIAVGGKYQETQYF
TGTGCCAGTAGTATAGCAGTAGGGGGGAAGTACCAAGAGACCCAGTACTTC
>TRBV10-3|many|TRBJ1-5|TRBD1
CAISESTGANQPQHF
TGTGCCATCAGTGAGTCCACAGGGGCTAATCAGCCCCAGCATTTT
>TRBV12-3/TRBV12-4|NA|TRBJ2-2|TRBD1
CASSTGGPRSSHTGELFF
TGTGCCAGCAGTACAGGGGGGCCCCGATCGAGTCACACCGGGGAGCTGTTTTTT
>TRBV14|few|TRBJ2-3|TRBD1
CASSHPGTGGPDTQYF
TGTGCCAGCAGCCACCCAGGGACAGGGGGCCCAGATACGCAGTATTTT
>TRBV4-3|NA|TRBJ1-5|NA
CASSQERGPSNQPQHF
TGCGCCAGCAGCCAAGAAAGAGGACCTAGCAATCAGCCCCAGCATTTT
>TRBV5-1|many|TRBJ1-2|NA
CASSPAGGGNYGYTF
TGCGCCAGCAGCCCAGCCGGGGGTGGCAACTATGGCTACACCTTC
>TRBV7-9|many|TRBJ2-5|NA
CASSFWGQKTQYF
TGTGCCAGCAGCTTCTGGGGACAAAAGACCCAGTACTTC
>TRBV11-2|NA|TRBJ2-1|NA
CASSLEAMPGGQFF
TGTGCCAGCAGCTTAGAGGCAATGCCGGGCGGGCAGTTCTTC
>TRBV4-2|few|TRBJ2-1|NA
CASSQALGWFAAPREQFF
TGTGCCAGCAGCCAAGCCCTCGGTTGGTTTGCGGCCCCCCGCGAGCAGTTCTTC
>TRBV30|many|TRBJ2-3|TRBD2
CAWRLGLVGTDTQYF
TGTGCCTGGCGATTGGGACTAGTGGGCACAGATACGCAGTATTTT
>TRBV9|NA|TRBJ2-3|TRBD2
CASSASSGTDTQYF
TGTGCCAGCAGCGCATCTAGCGGTACAGATACGCAGTATTTT
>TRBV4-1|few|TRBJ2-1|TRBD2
CASSQGGLAGGNEQFF
TGCGCCAGCAGCCAAGGGGGGCTAGCGGGAGGGAATGAGCAGTTCTTC
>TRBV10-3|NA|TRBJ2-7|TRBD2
CAIRGAGGPREQYF
TGTGCCATCAGGGGAGCGGGGGGTCCCCGCGAGCAGTACTTC
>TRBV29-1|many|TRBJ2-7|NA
CSVLGGTAAYEQYF
TGCAGCGTCCTCGGTGGGACTGCAGCCTACGAGCAGTACTTC
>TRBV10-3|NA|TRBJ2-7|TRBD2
CAIRPGLAGGEQYF
TGTGCCATCAGGCCGGGACTAGCGGGAGGGGAGCAGTACTTC
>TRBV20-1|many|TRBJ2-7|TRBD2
CSARPIPGLAAYEQYF
TGCAGTGCTAGACCCATCCCGGGACTAGCGGCCTACGAGCAGTACTTC
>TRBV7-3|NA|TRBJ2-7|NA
CASSKNRGYEQYF
TGTGCCAGCAGTAAAAATCGGGGGTACGAGCAGTACTTC
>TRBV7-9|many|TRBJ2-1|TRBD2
CASSLGTSAYNEQFF
TGTGCCAGCAGCTTAGGGACTAGCGCGTACAATGAGCAGTTCTTC
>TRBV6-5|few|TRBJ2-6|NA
CASSYGAVGANVLTF
TGTGCCAGCAGTTATGGAGCAGTTGGGGCCAACGTCCTGACTTTC
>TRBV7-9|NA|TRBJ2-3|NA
CASSLEGFSDTQYF
TGTGCCAGCAGCTTAGAGGGTTTTTCAGATACGCAGTATTTT
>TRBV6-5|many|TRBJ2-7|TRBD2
CASSYSVSGSSYEQYF
TGTGCCAGCAGTTACTCGGTTAGCGGGAGCTCCTACGAGCAGTACTTC
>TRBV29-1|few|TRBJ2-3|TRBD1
CSVERGTGTKSTDTQYF
TGCAGCGTTGAACGCGGGACAGGGACCAAGAGCACAGATACGCAGTATTTT
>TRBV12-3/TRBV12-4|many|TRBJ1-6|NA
CASSPESSYNSPLHF
TGTGCCAGCAGTCCTGAGAGCTCCTATAATTCACCCCTCCACTTT